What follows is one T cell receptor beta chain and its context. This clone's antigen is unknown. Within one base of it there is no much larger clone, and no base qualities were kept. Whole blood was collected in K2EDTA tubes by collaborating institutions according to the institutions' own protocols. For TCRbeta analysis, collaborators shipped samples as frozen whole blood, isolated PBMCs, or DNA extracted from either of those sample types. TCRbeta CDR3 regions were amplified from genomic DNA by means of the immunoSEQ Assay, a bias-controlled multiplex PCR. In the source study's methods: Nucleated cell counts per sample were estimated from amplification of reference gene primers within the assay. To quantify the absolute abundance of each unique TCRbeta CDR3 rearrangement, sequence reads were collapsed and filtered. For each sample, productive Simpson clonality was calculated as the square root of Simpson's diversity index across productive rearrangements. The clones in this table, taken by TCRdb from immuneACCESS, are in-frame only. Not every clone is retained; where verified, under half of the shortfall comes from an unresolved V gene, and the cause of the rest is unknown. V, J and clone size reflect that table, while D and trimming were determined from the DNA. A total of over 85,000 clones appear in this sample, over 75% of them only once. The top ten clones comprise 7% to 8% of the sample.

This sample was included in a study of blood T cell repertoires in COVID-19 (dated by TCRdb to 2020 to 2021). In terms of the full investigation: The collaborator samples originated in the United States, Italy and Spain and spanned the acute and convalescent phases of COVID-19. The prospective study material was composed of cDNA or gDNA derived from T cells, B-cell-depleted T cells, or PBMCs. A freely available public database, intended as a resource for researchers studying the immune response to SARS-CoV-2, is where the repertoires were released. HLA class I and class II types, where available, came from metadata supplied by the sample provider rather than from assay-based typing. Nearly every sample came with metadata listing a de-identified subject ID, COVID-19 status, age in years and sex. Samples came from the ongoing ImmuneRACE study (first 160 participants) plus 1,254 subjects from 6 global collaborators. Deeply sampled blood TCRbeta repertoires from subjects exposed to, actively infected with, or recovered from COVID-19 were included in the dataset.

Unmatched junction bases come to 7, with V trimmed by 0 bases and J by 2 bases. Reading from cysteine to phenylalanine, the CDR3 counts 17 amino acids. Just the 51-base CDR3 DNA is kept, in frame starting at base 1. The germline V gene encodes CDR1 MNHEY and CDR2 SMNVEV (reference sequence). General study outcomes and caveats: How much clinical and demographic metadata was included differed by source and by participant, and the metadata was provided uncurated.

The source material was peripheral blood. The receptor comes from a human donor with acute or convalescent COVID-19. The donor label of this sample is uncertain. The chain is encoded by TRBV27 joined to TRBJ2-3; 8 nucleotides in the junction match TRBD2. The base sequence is TGTGCCAGCAGTTTATCCCCGGGCGGGGGGCCCACAGATACGCAGTATTTT. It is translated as CASSLSPGGGPTDTQYF.